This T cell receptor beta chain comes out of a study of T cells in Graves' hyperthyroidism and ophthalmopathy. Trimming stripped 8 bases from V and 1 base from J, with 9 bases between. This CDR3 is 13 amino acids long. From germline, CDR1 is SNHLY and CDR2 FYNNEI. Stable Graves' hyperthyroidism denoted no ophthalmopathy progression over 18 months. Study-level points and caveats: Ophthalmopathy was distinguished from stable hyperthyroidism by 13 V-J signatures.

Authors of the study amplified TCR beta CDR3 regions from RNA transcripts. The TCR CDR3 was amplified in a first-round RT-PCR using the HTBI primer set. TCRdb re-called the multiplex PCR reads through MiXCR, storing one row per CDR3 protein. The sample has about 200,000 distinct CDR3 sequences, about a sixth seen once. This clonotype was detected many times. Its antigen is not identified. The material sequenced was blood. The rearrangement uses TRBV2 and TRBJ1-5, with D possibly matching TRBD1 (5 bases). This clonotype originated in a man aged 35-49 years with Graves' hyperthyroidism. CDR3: CASRDRSNQPQHF. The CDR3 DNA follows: TGTGCCAGCCGGGACCGAAGCAATCAGCCCCAGCATTTT. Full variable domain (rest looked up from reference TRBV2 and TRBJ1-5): EPEVTQTPSHQVTQMGQEVILRCVPISNHLYFYWYRQILGQKVEFLVSFYNNEISEKSEIFDDQFSVERPDGSNFTLKIRSTKLEDSAMYFCASRDRSNQPQHFGDGTRLSIL.